This record looks at one T cell receptor beta chain sequence and its context. The antigen remains unidentified. From germline, CDR1 is LGHNA and CDR2 YSLEER. The length of the CDR3 is 15 residues. With 0 bases removed from V and 4 bases from J, the gap between germline ends came to 10 bases. General study points: Tumor memory CD4+ T cell TCR gene usage was found to cluster with blood and lymph node memory CD4+ cells and with lymph node naive CD4+ cells. Tumor Treg TCRs overlapped most with tumor naive CD4+ cells.

After constant-region reverse-primer amplification, full-length variable regions underwent semi-nested PCR with Nested Universal Primer A. TCRdb passed the 5' RACE reads through MiXCR, listing each CDR3 protein once. The sample contains over 50,000 distinct CDR3 sequences, almost 25% of which appear only once. The chain uses TRBV4-3 and TRBJ2-1, with D uncertain. The sample comprised tumor-infiltrating naive CD4+ T cells sorted from the breast tumor. As to subset: naive CD4+ T cells, CD4+CD45RA+CD25-. This sequence originates from a female donor with breast cancer. Here the CDR3 reads CASSQEQTFYNEQFF. For the CDR3, the DNA is TGCGCCAGCAGCCAAGAGCAAACTTTTTACAATGAGCAGTTCTTC.